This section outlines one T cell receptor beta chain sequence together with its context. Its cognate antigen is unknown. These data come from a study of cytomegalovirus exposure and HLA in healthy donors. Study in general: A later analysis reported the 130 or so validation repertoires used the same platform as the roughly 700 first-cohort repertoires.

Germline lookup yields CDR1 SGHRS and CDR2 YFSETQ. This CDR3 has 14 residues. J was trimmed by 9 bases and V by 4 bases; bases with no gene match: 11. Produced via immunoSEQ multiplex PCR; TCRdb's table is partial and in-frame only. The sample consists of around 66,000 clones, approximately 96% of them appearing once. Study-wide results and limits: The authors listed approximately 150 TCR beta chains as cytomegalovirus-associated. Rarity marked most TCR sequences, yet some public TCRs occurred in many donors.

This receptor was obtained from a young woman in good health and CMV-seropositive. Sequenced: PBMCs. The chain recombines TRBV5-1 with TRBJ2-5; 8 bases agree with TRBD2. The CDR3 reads CASSRLSGIEPQYF. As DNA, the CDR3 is TGCGCCAGCAGCCGACTTAGCGGGATCGAGCCCCAGTACTTC.